This is a list of T cell receptor beta chains from one sample in a study of early T cells in non-severe SARS-CoV-2 infection. TCRdb ran MiXCR on the 5' RACE reads and lists one entry per CDR3 protein. The table shows about 60,000 distinct CDR3 sequences, with 5.6% occurring only once. The specimen was whole blood. The source is an adult who was a healthcare worker with PCR-confirmed SARS-CoV-2 infection or an uninfected control (not recorded which). Both conserved end residues are part of each CDR3. D genes are given only for firm matches. For some rows the clone size is stated as once, few or many, or as a class when expanded; others skip it.

NA TRBJ1-6 many TRBV20-1 CSASPVWPSLHF TGCAGTGCTAGTCCGGTGTGGCCGTCCCTCCACTTT
TRBD2 TRBJ2-1 many TRBV19 CASSINSGSSYNEQFF TGTGCCAGTAGTATTAACAGCGGGAGCTCCTACAATGAGCAGTTCTTC
NA TRBJ2-2 NA TRBV7-8 CASTSYPPGELFF TGTGCCAGCACCTCCTATCCGCCCGGGGAGCTGTTTTTT
NA TRBJ2-1 NA TRBV10-2 CASSEVATRDDEQFF TGCGCCAGCAGTGAAGTAGCCACTAGGGACGATGAGCAGTTCTTC
NA TRBJ1-5 many TRBV4-1 CASSQDPDQPQHF TGCGCCAGCAGCCAAGATCCCGATCAGCCCCAGCATTTT
NA TRBJ1-1 many TRBV6-1 CASRVGRAGTEAFF TGTGCCAGCAGAGTGGGGAGGGCGGGCACTGAAGCTTTCTTT
NA TRBJ1-6 NA TRBV29-1 CSVRRSYNSPLHF TGCAGCGTTCGGCGCTCCTATAATTCACCCCTCCACTTT
TRBD2 TRBJ2-1 many TRBV20-1 CSPSGENNEQFF TGCAGTCCTAGCGGGGAGAACAATGAGCAGTTCTTC
NA TRBJ2-3 NA TRBV19 CASSSGTARRSYF TGTGCCAGTAGCTCCGGGACTGCCCGGAGAAGCTATTTT
NA TRBJ1-2 many TRBV20-1 CSARGWADPHNYGYTF TGCAGTGCTAGAGGGTGGGCGGACCCACATAACTATGGCTACACCTTC